This TCR beta chain was recovered during a study of a mutant IDH1 vaccine in newly diagnosed glioma. Background on the study: Mean patient age was around 40 years; about 60% were male and around 40% female. Findings and limits, study-wide: Seemingly, pseudoprogression had no relation to changes in the top peripheral T cell clonotypes. Vaccine-induced responses were seen in about 93% of patients, spanning several MHC alleles.

As concerns this clone: Its target is unknown.

The method was immunoSEQ multiplex PCR; TCRdb's version includes in-frame clones alone and lacks a portion of them. In the table there are 25,000 to 30,000 clones, 80% of which are singletons. Stated time point: week 23, last vaccination. The investigators gave 300 ug of mutant IDH1 20-mer peptide in each vaccine dose, together with topical imiquimod. This sample comprised PBMCs, obtained from a glioma patient whose treatment included an IDH1 peptide vaccine. The sequence was collected from a woman between 18 and 30 years old with glioma.

DNA for the CDR3: TGTGCCAGCAGCCCCCTTTGGGCAGAGACCCAGTACTTC. Protein: CASSPLWAETQYF. V usage is TRBV9 and J usage is TRBJ2-5; D remains ambiguous. The ends were cut back, 4 bases at V and 4 bases at J, with 11 bases in the middle. CDR1 is SGDLS and CDR2 is YYNGEE in the germline V gene. The CDR3 is made up of 13 amino acids.